This is a list of T cell receptor beta chains from one sample in a study of blood T cell repertoires in COVID-19. Assay: immunoSEQ multiplex PCR; the TCRdb copy retains only in-frame clones and omits some. The sample gives around 330,000 clones, 87% of which show up once; about 8.9% is in the top ten. The sequencing input was PBMCs or T cells enriched from blood (not recorded which). These receptors were collected from a woman aged 18-35 years who had recovered from COVID-19. CDR3s include the opening cysteine and the closing phenylalanine or tryptophan. Each record gives: V gene, CDR3 protein.

TRBV24-1	CATSEPGSYEQYF
TRBV5-6	CASSLWAEFGNTEAFF
TRBV7-2	CASSLDGKYNQPQHF
TRBV5-1	CASSSAGGTYNEQFF
TRBV12-2	CASRSDTSGQETQYF
TRBV9	CASRPQGASDTQYF
TRBV9	CASSVGELAGGIETQYF
TRBV28	CASKLAGGPYEQYF
TRBV7-2	CASRQTGTLVGFGGYTF
TRBV19	CASSIMGETNHYGYTF
TRBV6-6	CASSGQLVGGYTF
TRBV6-5	CASIYRGPYEQYF